The rows below give T cell receptor beta chains drawn from one sample of a study of naive and memory T cell subsets. TCRdb passed the UMI-ligation and nested PCR reads through MiXCR, listing each CDR3 protein once. This sample has roughly 7,500 distinct CDR3 sequences, with about 30% found just once. Material: CD8+ TEMRA cells from blood. Every receptor here comes from a human donor in good health. Each CDR3 is given with its conserved first and last residue. A D gene is named only where the DNA matches it firmly. The listing skips clone size in some rows; elsewhere it reads once, few, many or a size class.

clone size,D gene,V gene,J gene,CDR3 DNA,CDR3 protein
.,.,TRBV29-1,TRBJ1-2,TGCAGCGTTCCGGGGTACTATGGCTACACCTTC,CSVPGYYGYTF
.,TRBD1,TRBV5-1,TRBJ1-1,TGCGCCAGCAGCTCGACAGGGGTGAACACTGAAGCTTTCTTT,CASSSTGVNTEAFF
.,.,TRBV4-3,TRBJ1-1,TGCGCCAGCAGCCAAGTTTCAGGGGCGAGAGTGAACACTGAAGCTTTCTTT,CASSQVSGARVNTEAFF
.,TRBD2,TRBV6-6,TRBJ2-7,TGTGCCAGCAGGGGCACTAGCGTCTACGAGCAGTACTTC,CASRGTSVYEQYF
.,.,TRBV4-3,TRBJ1-2,TGCGCCAGCAGCCAAACAGGGCTGAACTATGGCTACACCTTC,CASSQTGLNYGYTF
medium-sized,.,TRBV7-3,TRBJ1-1,TGTGCCAGCAGCTTAGGACAGCACACTGAAGCTTTCTTT,CASSLGQHTEAFF
few,.,TRBV5-1,TRBJ2-1,TGCGCCAGCAGCTGGGACGACAATGAGCAGTTCTTC,CASSWDDNEQFF
.,TRBD2,TRBV15,TRBJ2-3,TGTGCCACCAGCGAGACAGCGGGAGGGCCGGGCACAGATACGCAGTATTTT,CATSETAGGPGTDTQYF
.,TRBD2,TRBV20-1,TRBJ2-3,TGCAGTGCTAACCACCCGGGACTAGCGGGAGGGCCTTGGACAGATACGCAGTATTTT,CSANHPGLAGGPWTDTQYF
few,.,TRBV6-2/TRBV6-3,TRBJ2-1,TGTGCCAGCAGTTTTGAACTGAGTATGGATGAGCAGTTCTTC,CASSFELSMDEQFF
once,TRBD1,TRBV5-6,TRBJ1-1,TGTGCCAGCAGCTTGGAGACGGGACAGGGGGGTTTGAACACTGAAGCTTTCTTT,CASSLETGQGGLNTEAFF